This TCR beta chain was identified in a study of regulatory T cells in long-lasting Graves disease. At the level of the study: Over 5 years on antithyroid drugs plus positive TSH receptor antibodies marked Graves' disease as persistent.

This CDR3 comprises 13 residues. Per germline, CDR1 SGHVS and CDR2 FQNEAQ. Time point reported: persistent/refractory GD, antithyroid drugs over 5 years with positive TRAb. PBMC RNA was the source of the TCR library. Patients met American Thyroid Association criteria for Graves' disease. Construction of TCR beta libraries relied on iRepertoire HTBI primers and on Arm-PCR targeting CDR3 regions. TCRdb re-derived calls from the multiplex PCR reads in MiXCR, one entry per CDR3 protein. The data contain 300,000 to 350,000 distinct CDR3 sequences, roughly a fifth of them singletons. Notes on the study in general: The persistent group shared 2,741 public clonotypes, more than the roughly 970 shared by new patients.

Comment on this clonotype: What it binds is not known. It may be a read error: a sequence one base away is much more abundant.

The sequence was collected from a female donor with Graves disease. J is TRBJ2-1 and V is TRBV7-8; D perhaps matches TRBD1 (5 bases). The J call may not be correct, given that the DNA end is closer to TRBJ2-5. Sequencing was performed on peripheral blood mononuclear cells (PBMCs), taken when the disease was refractory, from a patient treated with antithyroid drugs. CDR3: CAGSFQTDGTQYF. The CDR3 coding sequence is TGTGCCGGCAGCTTTCAGACAGACGGGACCCAGTACTTC.